The following is a TCR beta chain sequence with its context. Its antigen is unknown. This sample is part of a study of pediatric ulcerative colitis. Looking at the study overall: Ulcerative colitis patients had pancolitis or left-sided colitis, with confirming histology.

Trimming removed 1 base from V and 6 bases from J; junction bases left unmatched: 3. The germline gives CDR1 SGHTA, CDR2 FQGNSA. This CDR3 is 14 amino acids long. Ulcerative colitis patients received no immunosuppressive medication before the diagnostic colonoscopy. Regarding the study as a whole: No controls had the two rectal clonotypes shared by ulcerative colitis patients.

This was a survey-level run. The protocol was immunoSEQ multiplex PCR, while the TCRdb copy is restricted to in-frame clones and leaves out a portion. The table lists around 61,000 clones, less than 90% of them singletons. The rearrangement uses TRBV7-2 and TRBJ2-1; 7 nucleotides align to TRBD1. Sequenced sample: blood. This TCR came from a boy aged 10-17 years with severe ulcerative colitis. The CDR3 DNA reads TGTGCCAGCAGCTTAGATAGGGGGCGCAATGAGCAGTTCTTC. It is translated as CASSLDRGRNEQFF.